This T cell receptor beta chain was sequenced for a study of T cell responses to AZD1222 COVID-19 vaccine. General study findings and limits: Spike-specific TCRs gained breadth and depth after people received two AZD1222 doses. The donor group comprised mostly white British people and more females; the analysis possibly underestimated clonal diversity. Sampling that yielded the repertoires occurred only after the peak T cell response.

The CDR3 runs to 15 residues. From germline, CDR1 is SGHDT and CDR2 YYEEEE. Between the trimmed V and J ends, which lost 0 bases and 2 bases, there was a span of 9 bases. Comments on this clone: The antigen remains unidentified.

The table came from immunoSEQ multiplex PCR; TCRdb's copy has only in-frame clones and leaves some out. The sample contains 150,000 to 200,000 clones, roughly 92% of which appear only once. This sample comprised peripheral blood, obtained 28 days after the second dose of the MenACWY control vaccine. This receptor was taken from an adult who received the MenACWY meningococcal vaccine as a control. The chain recombines TRBV5-6 with TRBJ2-1; the D is unclear. The CDR3, as DNA: TGTGCCAGCAGCTTGGGGACGGATGCCTACAATGAGCAGTTCTTC. Protein product: CASSLGTDAYNEQFF.